What follows are 16 T cell receptor beta chains derived from one specimen sequenced in a study of cytomegalovirus exposure and HLA in healthy donors (dated by TCRdb to the late 2010s). To prepare the library, the immunoSEQ multiplex PCR assay was applied. A mixture of 60 forward primers for TCR Vbeta segments and 13 reverse primers for TCR Jbeta segments was used in the multiplex PCR. TCRdb stores this immuneACCESS table with in-frame sequences only. Part of the clones is absent; in the studies checked, under half of the shortfall reflects unresolved V genes, and no reason is known for the rest. For this sample the table gives 150,000 to 170,000 clones, of which over 65% were detected only once. The ten top clones hold approximately 4% of the sample. Material: PBMCs. The receptor set was obtained from a woman aged 35 to 49 in good health and CMV-seronegative.

The chain couples TRBV27 to TRBJ2-1; TRBD2 might be the D (6 bases). This CDR3 is 15 amino acids long. Between the trimmed V and J ends, which lost 4 bases and 7 bases, there was a span of 17 bases. The germline V gene has CDR1 MNHEY and CDR2 SMNVEV (reference sequence). CDR3 in amino acids: CASSSEEGGLNEQFF. CDR3 DNA: TGTGCCAGCAGTTCAGAGGAGGGTGGGTTGAATGAGCAGTTCTTC.

The chain recombines TRBV7-9 with TRBJ1-2, with TRBD1 as a possible D gene (6 bases). V was shortened by 5 bases and J by 1 base, with 11 bases between the two germline ends. From germline, CDR1 is SEHNR and CDR2 FQNEAQ (reference sequence). This CDR3 comprises 14 residues. The CDR3 DNA reads as TGTGCCAGCAGCCTTGGACAGATTAACTATGGCTACACCTTC. Its protein is CASSLGQINYGYTF. Full variable domain (outside the CDR3, taken from reference TRBV7-9 and TRBJ1-2): DTGVSQNPRHKITKRGQNVTFRCDPISEHNRLYWYRQTLGQGPEFLTYFQNEAQLEKSRLLSDRFSAERPKGSFSTLEIQRTEQGDSAMYLCASSLGQINYGYTFGSGTRLTVV.

This sequence joins TRBV13 and TRBJ1-3; D is undetermined. The CDR3 totals 13 residues. V gave up 4 bases and J gave up 7 bases, with 11 bases separating them. The germline CDR1 and CDR2 sequences are PRHDT and FYEKMQ (reference sequence). CDR3 region: CASSWGRRNTIYF. In nucleotides, the CDR3 is TGTGCCAGCAGCTGGGGTCGGAGGAACACCATATATTTT.

The chain has TRBV9 and TRBJ2-2; 7 nucleotides align to TRBD2. CDR1 is SGDLS and CDR2 is YYNGEE in the germline V gene. V shed 2 bases and J 0 bases; nucleotides not matched to a gene: 4. The CDR3 sequence is 16 residues long. The CDR3 DNA is TGTGCCAGCAGCGTCAGCGGGGACGCGAACACCGGGGAGCTGTTTTTT. Encoded protein: CASSVSGDANTGELFF.

This chain uses TRBV5-1 with TRBJ1-2; 9 bases align to TRBD1. Trimming at V came to 4 bases and at J to 5 bases, leaving 6 bases not matched to a gene. The CDR3 sequence is 14 residues long. Germline CDR1 reads SGHRS; CDR2 reads YFSETQ. The CDR3 DNA sequence: TGCGCCAGCAGCCCGGCGACAGGGGGATATGGCTACACCTTC. Its protein product is CASSPATGGYGYTF.

Note on this clone: It is likely a read error, because the conserved phenylalanine at the end of the CDR3 is missing. The gene calls are TRBV5-6 and TRBJ2-7, with D perhaps matching TRBD2 (5 bases). Trimming shortened V by 8 bases and J by 4 bases, and 28 bases separated the two germline ends. The CDR3 extends over 17 amino acids. Germline CDR1 and CDR2: SGHDT and YYEEEE. DNA for the CDR3: TGTGCCAGTACCGCCCTCGGGGAGCCTATGTTGGGTTACGAGCAGTACCTC. It yields the protein CASTALGEPMLGYEQYL.

J is TRBJ1-5 and V is TRBV6-1; 12 bases agree with TRBD1. The CDR3 covers 16 residues. CDR1 and CDR2 from the germline V gene are MNHNS and SASEGT. After removal of 3 bases from V and 6 bases from J, the junction contained 6 bases not matched to a gene. The CDR3 DNA reads as TGTGCCAGCAGTGAGGGGGGACAGGGGGCTGGTCAGCCCCAGCATTTT. It yields the protein CASSEGGQGAGQPQHF.

The V gene is TRBV13, the J gene TRBJ1-1; 8 bases are a match to TRBD1. The CDR3 totals 16 residues. With V trimmed by 4 bases and J by 1 base, 8 bases remained unmatched. Germline lookup yields CDR1 PRHDT and CDR2 FYEKMQ (reference sequence). CDR3 sequence reads: CASSSGQVVWNTEAFF. For the CDR3, the DNA is TGTGCCAGCAGCTCGGGACAGGTAGTATGGAACACTGAAGCTTTCTTT.

As for this clone: The conserved closing phenylalanine or tryptophan is absent in this CDR3, likely reflecting a read error. The rearrangement uses TRBV7-2 and TRBJ2-7; 10 bases match TRBD2. Germline lookup yields CDR1 SGHTA and CDR2 FQGNSA. CDR3 length equals 16 residues. The J segment lost 0 bases and the V segment lost 5 bases, leaving 7 bases of the junction unmatched. The CDR3 protein is CASSGRLAGYSYEQYL. CDR3 DNA sequence: TGTGCCAGCAGCGGACGACTAGCGGGTTACTCCTACGAGCAGTACCTC.

The chain employs TRBV10-3 and TRBJ2-7, with TRBD1 as a possible D gene (6 bases). Germline V gene data show CDR1 as ENHRY and CDR2 as SYGVKD. The CDR3 totals 13 residues. Trimming shortened V by 6 bases and J by 4 bases, and 13 bases separated the two germline ends. The CDR3 protein is CAISEGGQYEQYF. In nucleotides, the CDR3 is TGTGCCATCAGCGAAGGAGGACAGTACGAGCAGTACTTC.

The rearrangement links TRBV28 to TRBJ1-2; the D is unclear. The CDR3 sequence is 12 residues long. Germline V gives CDR1 MDHEN, CDR2 SYDVKM. The V gene lost 3 bases and the J gene lost 7 bases, with 9 bases spanning the gap. The CDR3 DNA follows: TGTGCCAGCAGTTTGATGGCTTCTGGCTACACCTTC. Protein: CASSLMASGYTF.

This sequence joins TRBV10-3 and TRBJ1-5, with 7 bases fitting TRBD1. V lost 6 bases to trimming and J lost 5 bases; unmatched junction nucleotides: 7. CDR3 length: 14 residues. The germline CDR1 and CDR2 sequences are ENHRY and SYGVKD. The CDR3 DNA reads as TGTGCCATCAGCCAGGGACAGCTGGATCAGCCCCAGCATTTT. It translates to CAISQGQLDQPQHF.

This clone has just one count. The gene calls are TRBV6-5 and TRBJ1-2; tentatively, D is TRBD1 (6 bases). There are 15 residues in the CDR3. CDR1 is MNHEY and CDR2 is SVGAGI in the germline V gene. The V end lost 0 bases, the J end lost 8 bases, and 16 bases lay between the germline ends. CDR3 coding DNA: TGTGCCAGCAGTTACTCGATGGGACATGAGAAGGGCTACACCTTC. Amino acid sequence: CASSYSMGHEKGYTF.

The chain recombines TRBV10-1 with TRBJ2-1; 11 nucleotides match TRBD2. Losses at the gene ends were 3 bases for V and 0 bases for J; bases not matched to a gene: 10. This CDR3 contains 19 residues. Germline V gene sequence: CDR1 WNHNN, CDR2 SYGVQD (reference sequence). The CDR3: CASSDPLGTSGSSYNEQFF. The CDR3 DNA reads as TGCGCCAGCAGTGACCCCTTGGGTACTAGCGGGAGCTCCTACAATGAGCAGTTCTTC.

Concerning this clone itself: A junction boundary mismatches the germline segment, possibly from a read error. Within the sample, other DNA sequences also encode this same CDR3. The chain uses TRBV7-9 and TRBJ2-5; 9 nucleotides match TRBD2. CDR1 is SEHNR, CDR2 FQNEAQ, per germline (reference sequence). The CDR3 runs to 14 residues. The CDR3 DNA is TGTGCGAGCAGCCGGGGACTAGCCGAGGAGACCCAGTACTTC. Protein: CASSRGLAEETQYF.

V usage is TRBV5-1 and J usage is TRBJ2-2; D is unclear. The CDR3 spans 16 residues. The germline V gene encodes CDR1 SGHRS and CDR2 YFSETQ. The V end lost 2 bases, the J end lost 2 bases, and 13 bases lay between the germline ends. This CDR3 reads CASSLFQRLNTGELFF. In DNA form, the CDR3 reads TGCGCCAGCAGCTTATTCCAGCGCCTCAACACCGGGGAGCTGTTTTTT.